This TCR beta chain came from a study of cytomegalovirus exposure and HLA in healthy donors. The PCR used 60 Vbeta and 13 Jbeta primers. TCRdb's copy holds only in-frame clones and misses some; the assay was immunoSEQ multiplex PCR. The specimen's table records about 160,000 clones. From germline, CDR1 is MNHNY and CDR2 SVGAGI (reference sequence). V trimming: 0 bases; J trimming: 6 bases; junction bases outside the gene matches: 5. This CDR3 comprises 15 residues. V and J are TRBV6-6 and TRBJ2-1, with TRBD2 matching over 7 bases. What was sequenced was PBMCs. The receptor was isolated from a woman between 45 and 60 years old in good health and CMV-seronegative. This CDR3 reads CASSYSAGVGNEQFF. The DNA of the CDR3 is TGTGCCAGCAGTTACTCGGCGGGAGTAGGCAATGAGCAGTTCTTC.